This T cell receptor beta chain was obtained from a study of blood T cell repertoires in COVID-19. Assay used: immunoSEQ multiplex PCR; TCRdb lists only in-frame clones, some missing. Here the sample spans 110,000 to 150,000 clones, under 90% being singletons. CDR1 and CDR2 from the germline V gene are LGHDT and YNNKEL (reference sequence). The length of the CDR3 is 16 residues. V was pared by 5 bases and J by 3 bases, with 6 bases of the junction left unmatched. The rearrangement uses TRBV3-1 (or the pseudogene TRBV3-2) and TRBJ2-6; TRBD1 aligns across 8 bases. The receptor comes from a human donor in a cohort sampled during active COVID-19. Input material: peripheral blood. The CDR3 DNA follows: TGTGCCAGCAGCTTTCAGGGGGCGCTTGGGGCCAACGTCCTGACTTTC. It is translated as CASSFQGALGANVLTF.